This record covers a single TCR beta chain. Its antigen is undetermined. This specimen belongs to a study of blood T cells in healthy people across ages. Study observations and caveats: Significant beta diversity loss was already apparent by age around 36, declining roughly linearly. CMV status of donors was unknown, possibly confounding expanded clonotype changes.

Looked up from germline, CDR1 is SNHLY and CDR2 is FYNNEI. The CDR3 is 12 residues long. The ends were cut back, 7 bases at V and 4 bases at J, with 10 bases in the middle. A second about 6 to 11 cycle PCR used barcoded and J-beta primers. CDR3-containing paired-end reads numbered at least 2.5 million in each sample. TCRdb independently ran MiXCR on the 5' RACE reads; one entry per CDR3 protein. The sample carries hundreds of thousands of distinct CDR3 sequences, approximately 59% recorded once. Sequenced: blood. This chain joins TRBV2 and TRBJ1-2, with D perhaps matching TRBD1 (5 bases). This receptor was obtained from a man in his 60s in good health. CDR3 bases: TGTGCCAGCACGGAGGGGATCTATGGCTACACCTTC. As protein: CASTEGIYGYTF.